This entry lists 18 T cell receptor beta chains sequenced from one sample in a study of cytomegalovirus exposure and HLA in healthy donors. 60 Vbeta and 13 Jbeta primers were used in PCR. Method: immunoSEQ multiplex PCR; TCRdb's copy keeps in-frame clones and lacks some. The sample holds some 120,000 clones, approximately 81% seen once. The specimen sequenced was PBMCs. The receptors originated from a man aged 18 to 35 in good health and CMV-seronegative.

This chain links TRBV19 with TRBJ1-1, with TRBD1 matching over 7 bases. Germline CDR1 is LNHDA and CDR2 is SQIVND (reference sequence). The CDR3 covers 13 residues. V lost 3 bases, J lost 11 bases, and 9 bases stayed unmatched. This CDR3 reads CASSIQLRGQAFF. The CDR3 coding sequence is TGTGCCAGTAGTATTCAACTTAGGGGGCAGGCTTTCTTT.

The chain uses TRBV27 and TRBJ2-7, with a weak D call TRBD1 (6 bases). In germline, CDR1 is MNHEY, CDR2 SMNVEV (reference sequence). This CDR3 region has 15 residues. The V gene lost 6 bases and the J gene lost 2 bases, with 17 bases spanning the gap. Here the CDR3 reads CASSSSQGFAYEQYF. Written as DNA, the CDR3 is TGTGCCAGCAGCTCATCACAGGGTTTCGCCTACGAGCAGTACTTC.

This rearrangement joins TRBV28 to TRBJ1-2; 7 bases map to TRBD1. With 7 bases clipped from V and 2 bases from J, the junction kept 10 bases outside the gene matches. This CDR3 has 15 residues. CDR1 MDHEN and CDR2 SYDVKM come from the germline V gene. This chain's CDR3 is CASTLRDRRNYGYTF. Written as DNA, the CDR3 is TGTGCCAGCACCCTACGGGACAGACGAAACTATGGCTACACCTTC.

The chain couples TRBV6-5 to TRBJ1-5; 9 bases are a match to TRBD1. The J segment lost 5 bases and the V segment lost 4 bases, leaving 3 bases of the junction unmatched. Germline CDR1 MNHEY, CDR2 SVGAGI. This CDR3 comprises 14 residues. The CDR3 coding sequence is TGTGCCAGCAGTTTACAGGGGGCGCATCAGCCCCAGCATTTT. Translating gives CASSLQGAHQPQHF.

The genes are TRBV6-6 and TRBJ2-3; 11 nucleotides align to TRBD2. Trimming took 7 bases from V and 6 from J; bases not matched to a gene: 9. The CDR3 has 15 amino acids. Germline CDR1 is MNHNY and CDR2 is SVGAGI (reference sequence). The CDR3 here is CASKGSGRAGDTQYF. The CDR3 nucleotides are TGTGCCAGCAAAGGTAGCGGGAGGGCCGGTGATACGCAGTATTTT.

This rearrangement joins TRBV28 to TRBJ1-2; D call uncertain. This CDR3 has 12 amino acids. Trimming cost V 3 bases and J 3 bases, with 5 bases left between them. In germline, CDR1 is MDHEN, CDR2 SYDVKM. CDR3 in amino acids: CASSFQDYGYTF. DNA of the CDR3: TGTGCCAGCAGTTTTCAGGACTATGGCTACACCTTC.

The chain employs TRBV7-6 and TRBJ2-5; 7 nucleotides align to TRBD1. V lost 3 bases, J lost 2 bases, and 0 bases stayed unmatched. Germline-derived CDR1 and CDR2 are SGHVS and FNYEAQ. The CDR3 is made up of 13 amino acids. The CDR3 reads CASSFRGQETQYF. The CDR3 nucleotides are TGTGCCAGCAGCTTCAGGGGGCAAGAGACCCAGTACTTC. The full variable domain, completed using reference TRBV7-6 and TRBJ2-5, is GAGVSQSPRYKVTKRGQDVALRCDPISGHVSLYWYRQALGQGPEFLTYFNYEAQQDKSGLPNDRFSAERPEGSISTLTIQRTEQRDSAMYRCASSFRGQETQYFGPGTRLLVL.

V usage is TRBV7-9 and J usage is TRBJ2-7; D remains ambiguous. The CDR3 loop spans 12 amino acids. Germline values: CDR1 SEHNR, CDR2 FQNEAQ (reference sequence). V lost 5 bases and J 3 bases, leaving 8 bases between the germline ends. The CDR3 is CASSRHFYEQYV. CDR3 nucleotides: TGTGCCAGCAGCCGACACTTCTACGAGCAGTACGTC.

The rearrangement joins TRBV6-6 to TRBJ2-7; 10 bases are shared with TRBD1. In germline, CDR1 is MNHNY, CDR2 SVGAGI (reference sequence). V lost 7 bases to trimming and J lost 2 bases; unmatched junction nucleotides: 11. CDR3 length: 16 residues. The CDR3 protein is CASTKVSGQGAYEQYV. CDR3 in DNA: TGTGCCAGCACCAAGGTGTCAGGACAGGGGGCCTACGAGCAGTACGTC.

In this sample, this clone turned up once. This chain joins TRBV28 and TRBJ2-7, with a weak D call TRBD2 (6 bases). V lost 5 bases, J lost 0 bases, and 11 bases lay in between. Germline V gene data show CDR1 as MDHEN and CDR2 as SYDVKM. The CDR3 is 14 amino acids. The CDR3 sequence is CASSPRLGSYEQYF. CDR3 DNA sequence: TGTGCCAGCAGTCCTAGACTAGGCTCCTACGAGCAGTACTTC.

J is TRBJ2-7 and V is TRBV18; tentative D call: TRBD2 (5 bases). The germline V gene has CDR1 KGHSH and CDR2 LQKENI. The CDR3 has 14 residues. The germline V and J ends were trimmed by 1 base and 2 bases, with 9 bases remaining between them. The CDR3 region is CASSPQDLTYEQYF. CDR3 in DNA: TGTGCCAGCTCACCACAGGACTTGACCTACGAGCAGTACTTC.

The V and J genes are TRBV5-8 and TRBJ2-1, with 8 bases aligning to TRBD1. CDR1 and CDR2 from the germline V gene are SGHTS and YDEGEE. Trimming removed 0 bases from V and 1 base from J; junction bases left unmatched: 15. The CDR3 consists of 20 residues. The CDR3 spells CASSLVGSFGGTGSYNEQFF. As DNA, the CDR3 is TGTGCCAGCAGCTTGGTTGGATCTTTCGGCGGGACAGGATCCTACAATGAGCAGTTCTTC.

The rearrangement joins TRBV27 to TRBJ2-7, with a tentative D call TRBD1 (6 bases). In germline, CDR1 is MNHEY, CDR2 SMNVEV (reference sequence). CDR3 length: 20 amino acids. V dropped 4 bases and J dropped 3 bases, with 31 bases sitting between them. CDR3 nucleotides: TGTGCCAGCAGTTCGGACAGTCTGGCATCGGCATCCCCCAACTACTACGAGCAGTACGTC. Translated: CASSSDSLASASPNYYEQYV.

This chain connects TRBV19 to TRBJ1-5; TRBD1 agrees at 9 bases. Trimming took 7 bases from V and 7 from J; bases not matched to a gene: 11. This CDR3 region has 15 residues. Looked up from germline, CDR1 is LNHDA and CDR2 is SQIVND (reference sequence). CDR3 residues: CASTNRDRVGQPQHF. The CDR3 DNA reads as TGTGCCAGTACAAACCGGGACAGGGTAGGACAGCCCCAGCATTTT.

V usage is TRBV19 and J usage is TRBJ2-7; 8 bases are shared with TRBD1. V dropped 6 bases and J dropped 7; count of bases not matched to a gene: 14. The germline V gene encodes CDR1 LNHDA and CDR2 SQIVND (reference sequence). This CDR3 is 15 amino acids long. Here the CDR3 reads CASRYRGQGAEEQYF. The CDR3 nucleotides are TGTGCCAGTAGATATCGCGGTCAGGGGGCCGAAGAGCAGTACTTC.

The chain is built from TRBV21-1 and TRBJ2-5; TRBD1, the table's D call, was not compared with the DNA. TRBV21-1 is classified as a pseudogene. The CDR3 extends over 14 amino acids. The chain's CDR3 is CASSKEWQVETQYF. The CDR3 region has the DNA TGTGCCAGCAGCAAAGAGTGGCAGGTAGAGACCCAGTACTTC.

The V gene is TRBV18, the J gene TRBJ1-1; D ambiguous. CDR1 KGHSH and CDR2 LQKENI come from the germline V gene. The CDR3 sequence is 14 residues long. Trimming shortened V by 8 bases and J by 1 base, and 14 bases separated the two germline ends. The CDR3 here is CASALSGRNTEAFF. The CDR3 DNA reads TGTGCCAGCGCATTATCCGGGAGGAACACTGAAGCTTTCTTT. The whole variable domain, filled in from reference TRBV18 and TRBJ1-1, reads NAGVMQNPRHLVRRRGQEARLRCSPMKGHSHVYWYRQLPEEGLKFMVYLQKENIIDESGMPKERFSAEFPKEGPSILRIQQVVRGDSAAYFCASALSGRNTEAFFGQGTRLTVV.

The chain joins TRBV2 to TRBJ2-7; 7 bases are a match to TRBD1. Germline CDR1 SNHLY, CDR2 FYNNEI. The CDR3 loop spans 14 amino acids. V lost 7 bases, J lost 7 bases, and 13 bases stayed unmatched. The CDR3 DNA sequence: TGTGCCAGCAAGCAAGAAAGGGGGCTAGGGGAGCAGTACTTC. It specifies CASKQERGLGEQYF.